This passage covers 15 T cell receptor beta chains from one sample sequenced in a study of blood T cell repertoires in COVID-19. Profiling relied on immunoSEQ multiplex PCR, and the TCRdb table lists in-frame clones only, not all of them. The sample includes 140,000 to 150,000 clones, roughly 87% seen only once; the top ten take 1.5% to 2%. Material: peripheral blood. The source of these receptors is an older man with acute or convalescent COVID-19.

The chain uses TRBV28 and TRBJ2-7; TRBD1 is a possible D gene (7 bases). The CDR3 length is 15 residues. Germline V gives CDR1 MDHEN, CDR2 SYDVKM. Trimming removed 6 bases at V and 3 bases at J, with 18 bases between. CDR3 DNA: TGTGCCAGCAGCAATGGCGGAGGGGGCGTCTACGAGCAGTACTTC. Its protein product is CASSNGGGGVYEQYF. Full variable domain (outside the CDR3, taken from reference TRBV28 and TRBJ2-7): DVKVTQSSRYLVKRTGEKVFLECVQDMDHENMFWYRQDPGLGLRLIYFSYDVKMKEKGDIPEGYSVSREKKERFSLILESASTNQTSMYLCASSNGGGGVYEQYFGPGTRLTVT.

This rearrangement joins TRBV3-1 (or the pseudogene TRBV3-2) to TRBJ1-6; TRBD1 aligns across 9 bases. The CDR3 has 13 residues. Germline-derived CDR1 and CDR2 are LGHDT and YNNKEL (reference sequence). J was trimmed by 16 bases and V by 4 bases; bases with no gene match: 8. CDR3 bases: TGTGCCAGCAGCCCTGGACAGGGGAACCCTCTCCACTTT. This translates into CASSPGQGNPLHF.

This rearrangement joins TRBV6-6 to TRBJ2-7; D is undetermined. The CDR3 runs 11 residues. Per the germline V gene, CDR1 is MNHNY and CDR2 is SVGAGI (reference sequence). V was pared by 4 bases and J by 4 bases, with 5 bases between. CDR3 in DNA: TGTGCCAGCAGTTCAATTTACGAGCAGTACTTC. It is translated as CASSSIYEQYF.

A remark on this clone: The conserved phenylalanine or tryptophan is not found at the CDR3 terminus, so this likely reflects a read error. The DNA is left out, because the CDR3 cannot be placed on it with certainty; the CDR3 is given as TCRdb lists it. The chain couples TRBV7-9 to TRBJ2-7; TRBD1 is the table's D call, not checked against the DNA. Looked up from germline, CDR1 is SEHNR and CDR2 is FQNEAQ (reference sequence). From its first to its last residue, the CDR3 has 12 amino acids. The CDR3 sequence: CASSLAGTGISI.

The chain is built from TRBV27 and TRBJ2-2; D unresolved. Between the trimmed V and J ends, which lost 3 bases and 3 bases, there was a span of 5 bases. The germline gives CDR1 MNHEY, CDR2 SMNVEV (reference sequence). The CDR3 is 13 amino acids. In nucleotides, the CDR3 is TGTGCCAGCAGTTTCCAGGACACCGGGGAGCTGTTTTTT. This encodes CASSFQDTGELFF.

This clone was counted only a few times. The gene calls are TRBV19 and TRBJ1-1; 10 bases align to TRBD1. Germline V gene data show CDR1 as LNHDA and CDR2 as SQIVND (reference sequence). The CDR3 contains 19 residues. V lost 3 bases to trimming and J lost 0 bases; unmatched junction nucleotides: 13. The DNA for the CDR3 is TGTGCCAGTAGTATGACCCCGGGACAGGGGTACGAAATGAACACTGAAGCTTTCTTT. It specifies CASSMTPGQGYEMNTEAFF. The entire variable domain, with the rest obtained from reference TRBV19 and TRBJ1-1, is as follows: DGGITQSPKYLFRKEGQNVTLSCEQNLNHDAMYWYRQDPGQGLRLIYYSQIVNDFQKGDIAEGYSVSREKKESFPLTVTSAQKNPTAFYLCASSMTPGQGYEMNTEAFFGQGTRLTVV.

V is TRBV6-5 and J is TRBJ2-2, with TRBD2 identical over 13 bases. CDR1 and CDR2 (germline): MNHEY, SVGAGI. The CDR3 extends over 14 amino acids. V lost 7 bases and J lost 7; bases outside the gene matches: 3. CDR3 loop: CASIGLAGVGELFF. CDR3 DNA sequence: TGTGCCAGCATCGGACTAGCGGGAGTCGGGGAGCTGTTTTTT.

The chain joins TRBV2 to TRBJ1-6, with a weak D call TRBD1 (5 bases). The CDR3 covers 13 residues. In germline, CDR1 is SNHLY, CDR2 FYNNEI. Trimming removed 7 bases from V and 7 bases from J, with 11 bases in between. CDR3 loop: CASKRQLNSPLHF. The CDR3 DNA sequence: TGTGCCAGCAAGAGACAGCTAAATTCACCCCTCCACTTT. Full variable domain (rest looked up from reference TRBV2 and TRBJ1-6): EPEVTQTPSHQVTQMGQEVILRCVPISNHLYFYWYRQILGQKVEFLVSFYNNEISEKSEIFDDQFSVERPDGSNFTLKIRSTKLEDSAMYFCASKRQLNSPLHFGNGTRLTVT.

The chain links TRBV2 to TRBJ1-1; a weak D match, TRBD1 (5 bases). This CDR3 has 16 residues. V gave up 7 bases and J gave up 0 bases, with 18 bases separating them. From germline, CDR1 is SNHLY and CDR2 FYNNEI. The CDR3 loop reads CASTKNPQALNTEAFF. The DNA of the CDR3 is TGTGCCAGCACGAAAAACCCACAGGCCTTGAACACTGAAGCTTTCTTT.

The chain employs TRBV12-3 or TRBV12-4 and TRBJ1-5; D remains unclear. This CDR3 has 12 amino acids. With 5 bases removed from V and 9 bases from J, the gap between germline ends came to 11 bases. CDR3 nucleotides: TGTGCCAGCAGTCCCGAGGATGGGCCCCAGCATTTT. Amino acids: CASSPEDGPQHF.

The chain joins TRBV7-9 to TRBJ2-1; tentative D call: TRBD2 (6 bases). Looked up from germline, CDR1 is SEHNR and CDR2 is FQNEAQ (reference sequence). This CDR3 has 14 residues. Trimming shortened V by 5 bases and J by 7 bases, and 15 bases separated the two germline ends. The CDR3 DNA reads as TGTGCCAGCAGCCTCATTGCGGGATCAAATGAGCAGTTCTTC. Its protein is CASSLIAGSNEQFF. Full variable domain (missing parts from reference TRBV7-9 and TRBJ2-1): DTGVSQNPRHKITKRGQNVTFRCDPISEHNRLYWYRQTLGQGPEFLTYFQNEAQLEKSRLLSDRFSAERPKGSFSTLEIQRTEQGDSAMYLCASSLIAGSNEQFFGPGTRLTVL.

The chain recombines TRBV7-7 with TRBJ2-1, with TRBD2 matching over 8 bases. CDR3 length: 16 residues. The germline V gene encodes CDR1 SSHAT and CDR2 FNYEAQ (reference sequence). Trimming at V came to 4 bases and at J to 3 bases, leaving 8 bases not matched to a gene. CDR3 in DNA: TGTGCCAGCAGCTCGGGGGGACTAGAGATCTACAATGAGCAGTTCTTC. Its translation is CASSSGGLEIYNEQFF. Variable domain in full (rest from reference TRBV7-7 and TRBJ2-1): GAGVSQSPRYKVTKRGQDVTLRCDPISSHATLYWYQQALGQGPEFLTYFNYEAQPDKSGLPSDRFSAERPEGSISTLTIQRTEQRDSAMYRCASSSGGLEIYNEQFFGPGTRLTVL.

The chain links TRBV30 to TRBJ1-1, with 8 bases aligning to TRBD1. The CDR3 has 17 amino acids. Germline CDR1 reads GTSNPN; CDR2 reads SVGIG (reference sequence). The ends lost 5 bases at V and 5 bases at J; junction bases unmatched: 19. The CDR3 nucleotides read TGTGCCTGGGTCGGGTTGGACAGGGTCGACGCGAGAACTGAAGCTTTCTTT. Amino acids: CAWVGLDRVDARTEAFF.

This clone was observed a single time. This chain links TRBV19 with TRBJ1-1, with D tentatively TRBD1 (5 bases). Germline V gene data show CDR1 as LNHDA and CDR2 as SQIVND (reference sequence). There are 16 residues in the CDR3. V was clipped by 3 bases and J by 2 bases, with 16 bases between them. The CDR3 spells CASSMDTSKTNTEAFF. CDR3 in DNA: TGTGCCAGTAGTATGGACACCTCAAAAACAAACACTGAAGCTTTCTTT.

This chain uses TRBV19 with TRBJ1-6, with unresolved D. The CDR3 sequence is 14 residues long. V was pared by 9 bases and J by 7 bases, with 16 bases between. From germline, CDR1 is LNHDA and CDR2 SQIVND (reference sequence). CDR3 sequence reads: CASRPDGGNSPLHF. The CDR3 bases are TGTGCCAGCCGCCCGGACGGAGGAAATTCACCCCTCCACTTT.